This T cell receptor beta chain emerged from a study of blood T cell repertoires in COVID-19. Background on the study: Samples taken during acute and convalescent COVID-19 were collected in the United States, Italy and Spain. PBMCs, B-cell-depleted T cells, or T cells provided the cDNA or gDNA that made up the material.

The germline V gene has CDR1 SGDLS and CDR2 YYNGEE. V lost 4 bases and J lost 6; bases outside the gene matches: 11. The CDR3 consists of 16 residues. Original analysis: It was from reference gene primer amplification that nucleated cell counts were estimated. Only in-frame clones appear in the TCRdb table, and some are missing; sequencing was by immunoSEQ multiplex PCR. V, J and clone size were drawn from that table, and D and trimming were deduced from the DNA. The repertoire holds roughly 240,000 clones, around nine tenths seen once, with around 1.5% in the top ten. This chain links TRBV9 with TRBJ1-4; 8 bases align to TRBD1. The sequenced sample consisted of peripheral blood. The TCR sequence derives from a woman in her sixties who had recovered from COVID-19. The CDR3 DNA follows: TGTGCCAGCAGCCCTCGGACAGGGTCTTCCCATGAAAAACTGTTTTTT. Its protein is CASSPRTGSSHEKLFF.